This TCR beta chain was documented in a study of vaccination effects on CD4 cells after COVID-19. Study-level results: Missing from the study were early post-infection timepoints, and its convalescent patients were few.

Upon completion of around eleven days in culture, CD4+ T cells were isolated. Participants got two doses of BNT162b2 or mRNA-1273 vaccine. IL-2 medium was substituted for half the medium on days 3 and 7. In this sample, this clone turned up a few times. Its antigen is currently unknown. Trimming cost V 7 bases and J 3 bases; bases outside gene matches: 11. This CDR3 comprises 14 residues. Looked up from germline, CDR1 is SQVTM and CDR2 is ANQGSEA. Assay used: immunoSEQ multiplex PCR; TCRdb lists only in-frame clones, some missing. The sample has about 71,000 clones, roughly 80% seen once; the top ten hold about 2.5%.

This clonotype was obtained from a human donor who received a COVID-19 vaccine. The rearrangement uses TRBV29-1 and TRBJ1-2; 7 bases match TRBD1. Sequenced material: CD4+ T cells from PBMCs cultured without peptide, taken after COVID-19 vaccination. The CDR3 sequence is CSAGRQGRDYGYTF. The CDR3 DNA reads as TGCAGCGCTGGAAGACAGGGCAGAGACTATGGCTACACCTTC.